The present entry profiles one T cell receptor (beta chain) with its context. Antigen unknown. The PCR had 60 Vbeta and 13 Jbeta primers. The data were produced by immunoSEQ multiplex PCR, yet TCRdb's version contains in-frame clones alone and is incomplete. The sample lists 150,000 to 180,000 clones, about 85% occurring once. V was trimmed by 0 bases and J by 2 bases, leaving 12 bases between them. The CDR3 is 15 residues long. Germline lookup yields CDR1 SGHRS and CDR2 YFSETQ. This record comes from a study of cytomegalovirus exposure and HLA in healthy donors. Study-wide background: A previous analysis identified 95 million to 140 million unique TCR beta sequences derived from around 180 million T cells.

Study-level points and caveats: Versus the 666-donor mean, an Asian-associated ancestry cluster reportedly showed fewer N-insertions in a later analysis. Relative to equally common others, HLA-associated TCR beta chains showed greater clonal expansion in a later analysis.

The chain carries TRBV5-1 and TRBJ2-7; D call uncertain. The TCR was taken from a woman between 18 and 30 years old in good health and CMV-seronegative. Sequencing was carried out using PBMCs. This chain's CDR3 is CASSLVPESTYEQYF. The CDR3 DNA is TGCGCCAGCAGCTTGGTTCCAGAAAGTACCTACGAGCAGTACTTC.